A single TCR beta chain is shown here with its context. As yet, its antigen is unknown. The data are from a study of PD-L1 blockade in urothelial cancer. Study information: Atezolizumab at 1,200 mg intravenously every 3 weeks was started by patients in the mid-2010s. At 3 weeks (second dose) and 6 weeks after starting treatment, blood was analyzed.

V lost 5 bases to trimming and J lost 8 bases; unmatched junction nucleotides: 4. CDR3 length: 14 residues. From germline, CDR1 is LNHNV and CDR2 YYDKDF (reference sequence). A total of 1 to 8 samples per patient were collected pretreatment and on-treatment. Sequenced by immunoSEQ multiplex PCR; TCRdb stores in-frame clones only, minus some. Of some 100,000 clones in the sample, roughly nine tenths are singletons; the top ten hold almost 0.95%. Findings of the study overall: In blood sampled pretreatment, TCR clonality below the median predicted better survival.

The sequence derives from a woman at least 80 years old with urothelial cancer. The rearrangement links TRBV15 to TRBJ2-1; 12 bases match TRBD2. The sequenced sample was PBMCs, obtained around atezolizumab (anti-PD-L1) treatment. CDR3 in DNA: TGTGCCACCAGCCCGACTAGCGGGAGTCATGAGCAGTTCTTC. It codes for CATSPTSGSHEQFF. The complete variable domain, with remaining parts taken from reference TRBV15 and TRBJ2-1, reads DAMVIQNPRYQVTQFGKPVTLSCSQTLNHNVMYWYQQKSSQAPKLLFHYYDKDFNNEADTPDNFQSRRPNTSFCFLDIRSPGLGDTAMYLCATSPTSGSHEQFFGPGTRLTVL.